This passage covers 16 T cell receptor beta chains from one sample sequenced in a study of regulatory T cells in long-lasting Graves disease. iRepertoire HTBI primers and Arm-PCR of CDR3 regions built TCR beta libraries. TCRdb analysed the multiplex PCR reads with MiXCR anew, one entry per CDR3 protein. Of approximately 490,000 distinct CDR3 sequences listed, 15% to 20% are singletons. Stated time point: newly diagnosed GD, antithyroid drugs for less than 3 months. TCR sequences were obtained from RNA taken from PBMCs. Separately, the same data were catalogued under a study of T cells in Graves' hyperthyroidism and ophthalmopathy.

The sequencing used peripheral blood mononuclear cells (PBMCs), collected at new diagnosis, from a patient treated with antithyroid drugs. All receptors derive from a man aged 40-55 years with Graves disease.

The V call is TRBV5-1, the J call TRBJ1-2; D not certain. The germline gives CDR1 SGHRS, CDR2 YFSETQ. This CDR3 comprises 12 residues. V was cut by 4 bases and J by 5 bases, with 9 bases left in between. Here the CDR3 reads CASSPNPYGYTF. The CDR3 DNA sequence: TGCGCCAGCAGCCCCAACCCTTATGGCTACACCTTC.

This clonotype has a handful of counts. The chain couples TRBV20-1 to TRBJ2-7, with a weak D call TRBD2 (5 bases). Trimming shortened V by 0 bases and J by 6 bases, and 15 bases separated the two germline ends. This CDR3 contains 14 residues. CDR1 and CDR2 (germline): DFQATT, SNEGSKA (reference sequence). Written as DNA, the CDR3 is TGCAGTGCTAGAGATCCGAGGACTGCCTCCGAGCAGTACTTC. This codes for CSARDPRTASEQYF.

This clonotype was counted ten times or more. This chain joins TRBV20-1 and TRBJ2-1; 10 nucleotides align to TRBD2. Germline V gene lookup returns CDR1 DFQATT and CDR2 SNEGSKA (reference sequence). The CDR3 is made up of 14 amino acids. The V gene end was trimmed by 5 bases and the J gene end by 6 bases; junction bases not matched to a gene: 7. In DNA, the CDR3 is TGCAGTGCTCCGAGGGCTAGCGGGAGCAATGAGCAGTTCTTC. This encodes CSAPRASGSNEQFF.

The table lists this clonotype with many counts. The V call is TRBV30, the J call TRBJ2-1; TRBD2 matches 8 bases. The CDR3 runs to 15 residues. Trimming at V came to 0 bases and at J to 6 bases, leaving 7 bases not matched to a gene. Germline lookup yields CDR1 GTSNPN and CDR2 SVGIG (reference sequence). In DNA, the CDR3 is TGTGCCTGGAGTGTACCTTGGCGGGAGGTCAATGAGCAGTTCTTC. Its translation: CAWSVPWREVNEQFF.

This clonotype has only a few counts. The CDR3 reads CASSRREGQGADTQYF. CDR3 bases: TGTGCCAGCAGCCGGAGAGAGGGACAGGGGGCAGATACGCAGTATTTT. The chain combines TRBV5-4 with TRBJ2-3, with TRBD1 identical over 11 bases. CDR1 SGHNT and CDR2 YYREEE come from the germline V gene (reference sequence). This CDR3 contains 16 residues. V was clipped by 4 bases and J by 4 bases; unmatched bases: 8.

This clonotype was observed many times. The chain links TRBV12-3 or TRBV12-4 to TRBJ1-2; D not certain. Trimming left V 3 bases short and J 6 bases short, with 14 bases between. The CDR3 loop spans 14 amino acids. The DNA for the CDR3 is TGTGCCAGCAGTTTCGCGTCCAGGAAAAATGGCTACACCTTC. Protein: CASSFASRKNGYTF.

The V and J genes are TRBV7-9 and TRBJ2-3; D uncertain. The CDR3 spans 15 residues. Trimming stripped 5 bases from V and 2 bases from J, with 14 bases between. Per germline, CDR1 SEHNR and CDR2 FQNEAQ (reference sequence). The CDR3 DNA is TGTGCCAGCAGCCGCGTGCAGGTTTCCACAGATACGCAGTATTTT. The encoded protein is CASSRVQVSTDTQYF.

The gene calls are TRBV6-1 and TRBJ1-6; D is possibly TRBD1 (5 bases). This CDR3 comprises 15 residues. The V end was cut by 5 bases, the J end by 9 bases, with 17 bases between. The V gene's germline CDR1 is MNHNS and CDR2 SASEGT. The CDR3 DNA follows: TGTGCCAGCAGTAGCTTGGGGCCTGGTGGTTCACCCCTCCACTTT. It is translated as CASSSLGPGGSPLHF.

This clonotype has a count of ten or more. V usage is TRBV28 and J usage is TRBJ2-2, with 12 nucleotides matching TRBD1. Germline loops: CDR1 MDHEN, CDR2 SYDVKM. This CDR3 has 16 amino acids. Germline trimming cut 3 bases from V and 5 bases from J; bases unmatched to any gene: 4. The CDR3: CASSFRDRGPTGELFF. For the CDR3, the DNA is TGTGCCAGCAGTTTCCGGGACAGGGGGCCTACCGGGGAGCTGTTTTTT.

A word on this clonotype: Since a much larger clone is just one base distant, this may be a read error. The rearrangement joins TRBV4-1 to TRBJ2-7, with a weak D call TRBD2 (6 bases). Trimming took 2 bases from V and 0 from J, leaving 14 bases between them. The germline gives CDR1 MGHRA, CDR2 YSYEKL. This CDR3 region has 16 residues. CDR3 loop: CASSQYMASVSYEQYF. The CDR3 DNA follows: TGCGCCAGCAGCCAATATATGGCTAGCGTCTCCTACGAGCAGTACTTC.

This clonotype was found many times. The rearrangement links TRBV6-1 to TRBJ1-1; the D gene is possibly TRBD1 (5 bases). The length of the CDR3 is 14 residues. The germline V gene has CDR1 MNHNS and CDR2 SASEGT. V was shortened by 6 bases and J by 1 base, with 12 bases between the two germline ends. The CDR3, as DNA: TGTGCCAGCAGGCCGGGACCGACGAACACTGAAGCTTTCTTT. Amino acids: CASRPGPTNTEAFF.

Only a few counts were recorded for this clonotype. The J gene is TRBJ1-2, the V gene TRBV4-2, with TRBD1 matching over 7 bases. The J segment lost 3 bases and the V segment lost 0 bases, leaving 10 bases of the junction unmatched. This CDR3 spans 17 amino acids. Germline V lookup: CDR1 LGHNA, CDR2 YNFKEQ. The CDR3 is CASSQEGGRGIDYGYTF. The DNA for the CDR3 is TGTGCCAGCAGCCAAGAGGGTGGCAGGGGGATAGACTATGGCTACACCTTC.

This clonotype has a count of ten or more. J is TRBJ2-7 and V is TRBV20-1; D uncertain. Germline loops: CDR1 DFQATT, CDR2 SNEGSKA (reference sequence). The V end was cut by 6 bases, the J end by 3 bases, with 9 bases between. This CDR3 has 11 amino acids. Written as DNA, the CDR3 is TGCAGTGCACCAGCCGGCTACGAGCAGTACTTC. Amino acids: CSAPAGYEQYF.

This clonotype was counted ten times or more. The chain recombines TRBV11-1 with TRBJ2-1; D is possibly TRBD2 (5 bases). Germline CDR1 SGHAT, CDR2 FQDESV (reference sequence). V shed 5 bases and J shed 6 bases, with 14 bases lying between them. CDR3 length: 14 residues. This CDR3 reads CASSHSAGLNEQFF. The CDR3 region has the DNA TGTGCCAGCAGCCACTCTGCGGGTCTCAATGAGCAGTTCTTC.

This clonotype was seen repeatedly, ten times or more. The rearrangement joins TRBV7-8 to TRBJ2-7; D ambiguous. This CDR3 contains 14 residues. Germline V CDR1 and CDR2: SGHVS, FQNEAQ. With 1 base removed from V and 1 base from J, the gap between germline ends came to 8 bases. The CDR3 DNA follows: TGTGCCAGCAGCTTAGGCATATCATCCTACGAGCAGTACTTC. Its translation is CASSLGISSYEQYF.

CDR3 sequence (DNA): TGTGCCATCAGTGGGCAGACTAGCGCAGCCTACAATGAGCAGTTCTTC. Protein product: CAISGQTSAAYNEQFF. The rearrangement joins TRBV10-3 to TRBJ2-1, with TRBD2 identical over 8 bases. Unmatched junction bases numbered 7, after V lost 4 bases and J lost 2 bases. CDR1 is ENHRY and CDR2 is SYGVKD in the germline V gene. The CDR3 runs 16 residues.